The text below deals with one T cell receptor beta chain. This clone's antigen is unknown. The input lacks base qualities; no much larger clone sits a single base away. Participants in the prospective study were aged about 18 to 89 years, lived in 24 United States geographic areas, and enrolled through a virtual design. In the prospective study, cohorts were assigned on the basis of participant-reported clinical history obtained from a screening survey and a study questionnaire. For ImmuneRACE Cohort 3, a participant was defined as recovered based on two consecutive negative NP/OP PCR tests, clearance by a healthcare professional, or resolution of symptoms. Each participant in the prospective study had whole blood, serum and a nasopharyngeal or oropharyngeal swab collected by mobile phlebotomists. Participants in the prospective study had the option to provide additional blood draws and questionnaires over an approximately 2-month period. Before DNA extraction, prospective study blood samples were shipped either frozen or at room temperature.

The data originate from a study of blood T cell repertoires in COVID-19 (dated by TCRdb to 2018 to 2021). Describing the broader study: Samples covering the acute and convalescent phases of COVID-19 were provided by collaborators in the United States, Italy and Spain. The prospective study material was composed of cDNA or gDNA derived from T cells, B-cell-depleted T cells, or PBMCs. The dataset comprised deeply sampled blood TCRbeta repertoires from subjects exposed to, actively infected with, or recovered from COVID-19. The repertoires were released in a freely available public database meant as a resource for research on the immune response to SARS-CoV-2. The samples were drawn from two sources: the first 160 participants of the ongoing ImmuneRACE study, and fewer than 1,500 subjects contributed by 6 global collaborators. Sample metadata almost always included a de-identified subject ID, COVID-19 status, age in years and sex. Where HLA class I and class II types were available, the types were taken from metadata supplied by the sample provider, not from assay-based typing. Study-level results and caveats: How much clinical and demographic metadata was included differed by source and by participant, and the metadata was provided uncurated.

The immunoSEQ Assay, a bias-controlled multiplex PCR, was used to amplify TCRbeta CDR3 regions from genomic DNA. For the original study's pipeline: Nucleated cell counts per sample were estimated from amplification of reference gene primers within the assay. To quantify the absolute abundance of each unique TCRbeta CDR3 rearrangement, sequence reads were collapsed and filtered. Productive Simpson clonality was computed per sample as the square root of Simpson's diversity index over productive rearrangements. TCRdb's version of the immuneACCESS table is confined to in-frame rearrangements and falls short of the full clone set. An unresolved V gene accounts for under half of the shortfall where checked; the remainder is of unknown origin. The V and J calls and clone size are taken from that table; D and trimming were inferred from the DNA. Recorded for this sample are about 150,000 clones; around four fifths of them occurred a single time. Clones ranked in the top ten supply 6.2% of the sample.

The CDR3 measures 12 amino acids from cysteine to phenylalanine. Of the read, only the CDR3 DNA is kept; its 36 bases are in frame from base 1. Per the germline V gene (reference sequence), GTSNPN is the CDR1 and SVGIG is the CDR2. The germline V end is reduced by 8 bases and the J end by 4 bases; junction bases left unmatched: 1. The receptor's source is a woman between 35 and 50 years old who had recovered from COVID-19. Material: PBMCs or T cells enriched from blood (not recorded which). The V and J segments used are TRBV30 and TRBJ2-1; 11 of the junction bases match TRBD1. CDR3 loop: CAGTGGYNEQFF. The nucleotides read TGTGCCGGGACAGGGGGTTACAATGAGCAGTTCTTC.